One TCR beta chain is described in this entry. Its antigen is undetermined. The data stem from a study of CD8+ T cells in alopecia areata. Findings and caveats of the study: Numerous expanded lesional clones remained in scalp and blood during tofacitinib. An increase in clonality over normal scalp was evident in lesional scalp, especially alopecia totalis/universalis.

Treatment meaning: oral pan-JAK inhibitor, 5-10 mg twice daily. Trimming pared 7 bases from V and 0 bases from J, leaving 11 bases between. The germline V gene encodes CDR1 SGDLS and CDR2 YYNGEE. This CDR3 comprises 13 residues. Following RNA extraction, reverse transcription yielded cDNA that acted as the sequencing template. Generated by immunoSEQ multiplex PCR, the TCRdb table keeps only in-frame clones and is missing some. The sample lists some 88,000 clones, roughly 47% occurring once. The V and J genes are TRBV9 and TRBJ2-7; weak D call: TRBD1 (6 bases). This specimen was CD8+ T cells sorted from blood, taken at week 24, from a patient treated with tofacitinib. The receptor was derived from a human donor with alopecia areata. In DNA form, the CDR3 reads TGTGCCAGCGGGGGACAAGACTCCTACGAGCAGTACTTC. This sequence encodes CASGGQDSYEQYF. The full variable domain, completed using reference TRBV9 and TRBJ2-7, is DSGVTQTPKHLITATGQRVTLRCSPRSGDLSVYWYQQSLDQGLQFLIQYYNGEERAKGNILERFSAQQFPDLHSELNLSSLELGDSALYFCASGGQDSYEQYFGPGTRLTVT.